This T cell receptor (beta chain) was identified in a study of type 1 and type 2 diabetes patients (dated by TCRdb to about 2016). With regard to the full study: Fewer than 10 type 1 diabetes patients, a few type 2 diabetes patients and about six nondiabetic controls were recruited in China to form the cohort. The study profiled TCRbeta repertoires by high-throughput sequencing to compare type 1 diabetes, type 2 diabetes and nondiabetic individuals. Altogether, roughly 20 million paired-end reads were produced across the whole study. Sequencing of the TCRbeta libraries was paired-end and was performed on Illumina HiSeq 2000 or MiSeq instruments. Type 2 diabetes patients were included as a disease comparison group for the type 1 diabetes patients. Across the study, CD4+ and CD8+ T cells were positively selected from PBMCs using CD4 or CD8 MicroBeads on MACS columns. Similar V gene usage was observed when approximately 22-cycle and 25-cycle amplification were compared, suggesting similar primer efficiencies and random PCR bias. What the authors observed across the whole study: Because only a limited number of T2D and control samples were sequenced, some T1D-only HECs might also be present in more T2D or control samples. In both CD4+ and CD8+ T cells, type 2 diabetes repertoires were highly diverse and significantly more diverse than type 1 diabetes repertoires. Type 2 diabetes patients had few highly-expanded CD4+ clones (median one), and those clones made up a median around 4% of reads. Study groups were not matched for age and gender, which possibly biased interpretation. Type 2 diabetes and control samples had highly correlated V and J gene usage patterns, with an average between-sample correlation of around 0.97.

All diabetic patients met standard classification criteria for type 1 or type 2 diabetes, with glucose and C-peptide assessed by WHO-recommended methods. Exclusion applied to any donor with other autoimmune diseases or infections within the previous four weeks. A roughly 11-milliliter sample of peripheral blood was drawn from every participant. PBMCs were isolated with LymphoPrep density separation. This clonotype came up a few times. The antigen it recognizes is unknown. Per-nucleotide qualities are absent, and no much larger clonotype sits a single base away. V is reduced by 7 bases and J by 7 bases, leaving a spacing of 25 bases between them. Looking up the germline V gene yields CDR1 SQVTM and CDR2 ANQGSEA. The CDR3 has 15 amino acids, counting the end cysteine and phenylalanine. Of all the DNA, just the CDR3 is kept, 45 bases in frame from base 1. The sequencer listed for this sample is Illumina MiSeq. TCRbeta CDR3 amplification used genomic DNA from the sorted T cell subsets as template. The TCRbeta CDR3 region was amplified by multiplex PCR with 30 forward and 13 reverse primers. AMPure XP beads were used to purify the PCR products, after which a second approximately 26-cycle PCR added indices and adaptors. Before sequencing, libraries were gel-purified with the QIAquick Gel Extraction Kit. The authors' pipeline ran thus. FLASH was used to merge paired-end reads, and IgBLAST was used to align the merged reads to IMGT V, D and J germline references. Reads with below 70% alignment identity to germline references were discarded, leaving 11,114,426 reads study-wide. CDR3 boundaries, reading frame and productivity were assigned according to IMGT definitions. Highly-expanded clones were defined as clones making up 1% or more of reads, and normalized Shannon entropy was used to measure diversity. Group differences in Shannon entropy were tested with unpaired two-tailed t-tests. The public reads were quality trimmed at Q25 with fastp and then assembled into clones with MiXCR by TCRdb, keeping productive beta chains. A single entry per CDR3 protein holds the most common genes and DNA from its merged rows. TCRdb's processing, not the study's, gives the V and J calls here. This sample has 250,000 or so distinct CDR3 sequences in its table, and roughly 50% of those were observed once. The top ten constitute roughly 13% of the sample.

The source of this sequence is a man aged 18 to 30 with type 2 diabetes. The receptor chain draws on TRBV29-1 and TRBJ1-1; the D segment cannot be called with confidence. Material: peripheral blood mononuclear cells (PBMCs). The DNA reads as follows: TGCAGCGCCGTCGTCAGTGGGGAAGAGCGGGGTGAAGCTTTCTTT. This is translated as CSAVVSGEERGEAFF.